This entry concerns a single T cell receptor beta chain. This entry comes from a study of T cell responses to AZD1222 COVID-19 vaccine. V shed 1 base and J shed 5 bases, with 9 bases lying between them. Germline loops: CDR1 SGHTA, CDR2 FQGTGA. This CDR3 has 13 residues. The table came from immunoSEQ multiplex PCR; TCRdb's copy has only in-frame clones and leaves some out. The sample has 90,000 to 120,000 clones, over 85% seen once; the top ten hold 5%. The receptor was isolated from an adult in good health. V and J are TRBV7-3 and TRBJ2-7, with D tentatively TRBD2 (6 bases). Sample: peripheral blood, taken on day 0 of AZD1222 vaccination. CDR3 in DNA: TGTGCCAGCAGCTTAAGTAGCGGCCACGAGCAGTACTTC. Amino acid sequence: CASSLSSGHEQYF. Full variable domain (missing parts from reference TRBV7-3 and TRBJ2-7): GAGVSQTPSNKVTEKGKYVELRCDPISGHTALYWYRQSLGQGPEFLIYFQGTGAADDSGLPNDRFFAVRPEGSVSTLKIQRTERGDSAVYLCASSLSSGHEQYFGPGTRLTVT.